Each of the 22 T cell receptor beta chains below was sequenced from the same sample in a study of memory CD4+ T cells and cytomegalovirus serostatus. The sort gate was single viable CD3+CD4+CD8-CD45RO+ cells for memory CD4+ T cells. Some clones are missing from TCRdb's copy, which holds only in-frame ones; the method was immunoSEQ multiplex PCR. The sample holds some 30,000 clones, approximately 72% seen once. What was sequenced was memory CD4+ T cells from blood. Every receptor here comes from an adult in good health and CMV-seronegative. Some clones in this sample may be carry-over from other donors' samples.

This chain joins TRBV2 and TRBJ2-2; 7 positions agree with TRBD1. The CDR3 has 14 amino acids. V lost 8 bases, J lost 2 bases, and 5 bases stayed unmatched. The germline gives CDR1 SNHLY, CDR2 FYNNEI. Written as DNA, the CDR3 is TGTGCCAGCGTCCGGGACAGTAACACCGGGGAGCTGTTTTTT. It codes for CASVRDSNTGELFF.

This clone has only a few counts. The rearrangement links TRBV19 to TRBJ1-6; a weak D match, TRBD1 (6 bases). Per germline, CDR1 LNHDA and CDR2 SQIVND (reference sequence). V was clipped by 6 bases and J by 9 bases, with 18 bases between them. The CDR3 consists of 15 residues. The CDR3 loop is CASSNQQGDGSPLHF. The CDR3 bases are TGTGCCAGTAGCAACCAACAGGGTGATGGTTCACCCCTCCACTTT. Variable domain in full (rest from reference TRBV19 and TRBJ1-6): DGGITQSPKYLFRKEGQNVTLSCEQNLNHDAMYWYRQDPGQGLRLIYYSQIVNDFQKGDIAEGYSVSREKKESFPLTVTSAQKNPTAFYLCASSNQQGDGSPLHFGNGTRLTVT.

This clone was observed a handful of times. The V gene is TRBV5-6, the J gene TRBJ1-3, with D hard to call. Germline V gives CDR1 SGHDT, CDR2 YYEEEE. The CDR3 length is 18 residues. V was cut by 3 bases and J by 0 bases, with 19 bases left in between. This CDR3 reads CASSSANRPLSSGNTIYF. CDR3 sequence (DNA): TGTGCCAGCAGCTCAGCCAACAGACCGTTGAGCTCTGGAAACACCATATATTTT. The full variable domain, rest sourced from reference TRBV5-6 and TRBJ1-3, is DAGVTQSPTHLIKTRGQQVTLRCSPKSGHDTVSWYQQALGQGPQFIFQYYEEEERQRGNFPDRFSGHQFPNYSSELNVNALLLGDSALYLCASSSANRPLSSGNTIYFGEGSWLTVV.

V usage is TRBV9 and J usage is TRBJ1-3; D perhaps matches TRBD1 (6 bases). The CDR3 sequence is 16 residues long. Trimming removed 4 bases at V and 4 bases at J, with 18 bases between. CDR1 and CDR2 (germline): SGDLS, YYNGEE. This CDR3 reads CASSPENRAGGNTIYF. CDR3 bases: TGTGCCAGCAGCCCTGAGAACAGGGCGGGGGGAAACACCATATATTTT. The complete variable domain, with remaining parts taken from reference TRBV9 and TRBJ1-3, reads DSGVTQTPKHLITATGQRVTLRCSPRSGDLSVYWYQQSLDQGLQFLIQYYNGEERAKGNILERFSAQQFPDLHSELNLSSLELGDSALYFCASSPENRAGGNTIYFGEGSWLTVV.

V and J are TRBV6-1 and TRBJ2-1, with D uncertain. The CDR3 length is 12 residues. V was clipped by 1 base and J by 8 bases, with 6 bases between them. CDR1 and CDR2 from the germline V gene are MNHNS and SASEGT. Here the CDR3 reads CASSEVGHEQFF. DNA for the CDR3: TGTGCCAGCAGTGAAGTCGGCCATGAGCAGTTCTTC.

The J gene is TRBJ1-4, the V gene TRBV4-2; 7 nucleotides agree with TRBD1. Germline CDR1 reads LGHNA; CDR2 reads YNFKEQ. CDR3 size: 15 residues. Trimming at V came to 1 base and at J to 8 bases, leaving 7 bases not matched to a gene. The DNA for the CDR3 is TGTGCCAGCAGCCAAGGGGACAGAGCGGGCGAAAAACTGTTTTTT. Residues: CASSQGDRAGEKLFF.

The chain combines TRBV21-1 with TRBJ2-7; TRBD1 reflects the table's D call only, with no check against the DNA. TRBV21-1 is a recognized pseudogene. CDR3 length equals 13 residues. CDR3 coding DNA: TGTGCCAGGCGGATCGGGACAGGGGACAAGCAGTACTTC. Encoded protein: CARRIGTGDKQYF.

This clone appeared a few times. The V gene is TRBV6-1, the J gene TRBJ1-5; no definite D call. CDR3 length: 14 residues. Trimming took off 1 base at V and 5 bases at J, with 9 bases between the two ends. From germline, CDR1 is MNHNS and CDR2 SASEGT. The CDR3 DNA sequence: TGTGCCAGCAGTGAAGAATCGGTATATCAGCCCCAGCATTTT. Its translation: CASSEESVYQPQHF.

This sequence joins TRBV11-2 and TRBJ1-1, with D uncertain. Germline CDR1 is SGHAT and CDR2 is FQNNGV. The CDR3 totals 14 residues. V lost 0 bases and J 6 bases, leaving 11 bases between the germline ends. The CDR3 is CASSLEPGSPEAFF. CDR3 in DNA: TGTGCCAGCAGCTTAGAACCTGGGAGCCCTGAAGCTTTCTTT.

The chain links TRBV14 to TRBJ1-1; the D is unclear. CDR1 is SGHDN and CDR2 is FVKESK in the germline V gene. Trimming cost V 1 base and J 2 bases, with 17 bases left between them. The CDR3 consists of 17 residues. The CDR3 DNA reads as TGTGCCAGCAGCCAAGGTGGATGGCGGCTTGATAACACTGAAGCTTTCTTT. This translates into CASSQGGWRLDNTEAFF.

This clone has a handful of counts. The gene calls are TRBV21-1 and TRBJ1-1; TRBD1 reflects the table's D call only, with no check against the DNA. TRBV21-1 is recorded as a pseudogene. The CDR3 covers 18 residues. In DNA, the CDR3 is TGTGCCAGCAGCAAAAGACGCCCAGAGACAGGGGGGAACACTGAAGCTTTCTTT. As protein: CASSKRRPETGGNTEAFF.

Only a few counts were recorded for this clone. The rearrangement links TRBV27 to TRBJ2-1; D is perhaps TRBD1 (6 bases). Germline V CDR1 and CDR2: MNHEY, SMNVEV (reference sequence). The CDR3 loop spans 16 amino acids. Trimming took off 6 bases at V and 5 bases at J, with 20 bases between the two ends. The CDR3 is CASSPTGSALNNEQFF. In DNA, the CDR3 is TGTGCCAGCAGCCCCACAGGGAGCGCTCTGAACAATGAGCAGTTCTTC.

The chain uses TRBV7-9 and TRBJ1-2, with a possible D match to TRBD1 (5 bases). The CDR3 covers 13 residues. Germline values: CDR1 SEHNR, CDR2 FQNEAQ (reference sequence). Trimming stripped 1 base from V and 8 bases from J, with 11 bases between. The CDR3 is CASSLGGTAGYTF. For the CDR3, the DNA is TGTGCCAGCAGCTTAGGGGGGACCGCAGGCTACACCTTC.

In its sample, this clone was seen once. The chain recombines TRBV4-2 with TRBJ2-5, with D possibly TRBD2 on 6 matching bases. CDR1 LGHNA and CDR2 YNFKEQ come from the germline V gene. Trimming took off 0 bases at V and 10 bases at J, with 18 bases between the two ends. The CDR3 consists of 15 residues. The CDR3 sequence is CASSQDRVGSGDQYF. CDR3 in DNA: TGTGCCAGCAGCCAAGATCGGGTCGGGTCGGGGGACCAGTACTTC.

The chain links TRBV5-5 to TRBJ1-5; possibly TRBD1 for D (5 bases). Trimming stripped 0 bases from V and 4 bases from J, with 14 bases between. In germline, CDR1 is SGHKS, CDR2 YYEKEE (reference sequence). The CDR3 has 16 amino acids. The CDR3 here is CASSLAPGTGNQPQHF. The CDR3 DNA reads as TGTGCCAGCAGCTTGGCCCCCGGGACTGGTAATCAGCCCCAGCATTTT.

The chain uses TRBV10-3 and TRBJ1-2; D perhaps matches TRBD1 (6 bases). There are 13 residues in the CDR3. V dropped 4 bases and J dropped 8 bases, with 14 bases sitting between them. CDR1 and CDR2 from the germline V gene are ENHRY and SYGVKD. For the CDR3, the DNA is TGTGCCATCAGTGTTACAGGGTTGAAAGGCTACACCTTC. Protein sequence: CAISVTGLKGYTF.

The rearrangement links TRBV19 to TRBJ1-1, with a tentative D call TRBD1 (5 bases). With 4 bases removed from V and 1 base from J, the gap between germline ends came to 16 bases. Germline CDR1 and CDR2: LNHDA and SQIVND (reference sequence). CDR3 size: 16 residues. The DNA of the CDR3 is TGTGCCAGTAGTAAGCCCGTCGAACAGGCGAACACTGAAGCTTTCTTT. Amino acid sequence: CASSKPVEQANTEAFF.

V and J are TRBV5-4 and TRBJ1-2; D gene ambiguous. In germline, CDR1 is SGHNT, CDR2 YYREEE (reference sequence). The CDR3 extends over 16 amino acids. V was pared by 4 bases and J by 2 bases, with 18 bases between. In nucleotides, the CDR3 is TGTGCCAGCAGCCCACGCCGGCAGGATACAAACTATGGCTACACCTTC. It codes for CASSPRRQDTNYGYTF.

The rearrangement uses TRBV7-2 and TRBJ2-7; possible D gene TRBD2, 5 bases. The CDR3 totals 14 residues. CDR1 is SGHTA and CDR2 is FQGNSA in the germline V gene. V was pared by 3 bases and J by 3 bases, with 12 bases between. The CDR3 sequence is CASSFREFYYEQYF. The CDR3 DNA is TGTGCCAGCAGCTTTCGGGAATTCTACTACGAGCAGTACTTC.

This rearrangement joins TRBV6-1 to TRBJ2-7, with D possibly TRBD1 on 5 matching bases. The CDR3 is 14 amino acids. V was pared by 9 bases and J by 6 bases, with 21 bases between. Germline V gives CDR1 MNHNS, CDR2 SASEGT. The CDR3 sequence is CASVAGIYSSEQYF. Here the CDR3 DNA reads TGTGCCAGTGTAGCAGGGATTTACTCTAGCGAGCAGTACTTC.

This clone appeared a few times. Germline is not matched at one junction end, which may reflect a read error. The genes are TRBV7-7 and TRBJ2-3; 7 positions match TRBD1. Germline loops: CDR1 SSHAT, CDR2 FNYEAQ (reference sequence). The CDR3 is 14 amino acids. The CDR3: CASSPHPGQETQYF. CDR3 DNA: TGTGCTAGCAGCCCGCATCCCGGACAGGAAACGCAGTATTTT.

The chain combines TRBV5-6 with TRBJ1-1; D is uncertain. Trimming stripped 0 bases from V and 0 bases from J, with 12 bases between. This CDR3 region has 16 residues. In germline, CDR1 is SGHDT, CDR2 YYEEEE. CDR3 amino acids: CASSLVRQGLNTEAFF. CDR3 nucleotide sequence: TGTGCCAGCAGCTTGGTCAGACAAGGGCTGAACACTGAAGCTTTCTTT.